This TCR beta chain comes out of a study of blood T cell repertoires in COVID-19. Clones were sequenced by immunoSEQ multiplex PCR, and TCRdb holds only the in-frame ones, with some missing. The sample carries about 250,000 clones, around 88% recorded once. The clonotype comes from a man older than 75 with acute or convalescent COVID-19. The source material was peripheral blood.

CDR3 protein: CASSTTREETQYF. CDR3 DNA: TGCGCCAGCAGCACCACTAGGGAGGAGACCCAGTACTTC. This rearrangement joins TRBV5-1 to TRBJ2-5; TRBD2 might be the D (5 bases). This CDR3 has 13 amino acids. Germline CDR1 reads SGHRS; CDR2 reads YFSETQ. Trimming took 4 bases from V and 5 from J, leaving 12 bases between them.